This TCR beta chain stems from a study of blood T cell repertoires in COVID-19. Turning to the study itself: COVID-19 samples, acute and convalescent, were from the United States, Italy and Spain. The cDNA or gDNA used as material had been derived from T cells, B-cell-depleted T cells, or PBMCs.

Germline CDR1 and CDR2: MGHDK and SYGVNS. Trimming removed 4 bases from V and 4 bases from J, with 13 bases in between. The CDR3 extends over 14 amino acids. Original processing methods: Reference gene primer amplification in the assay estimated nucleated cell counts. Profiling relied on immunoSEQ multiplex PCR, and the TCRdb table lists in-frame clones only, not all of them. That table gives V, J and clone size, and the DNA gave D and trimming. The sample has 100,000 to 120,000 clones; 76% are singletons. The material sequenced was peripheral blood. The TCR was taken from a woman of 80 years or more with acute or convalescent COVID-19. The chain links TRBV25-1 to TRBJ1-1; D perhaps matches TRBD1 (5 bases). As DNA, the CDR3 is TGTGCCAGCAGTGTAACGGGGGGGGGCACTGAAGCTTTCTTT. This translates into CASSVTGGGTEAFF.